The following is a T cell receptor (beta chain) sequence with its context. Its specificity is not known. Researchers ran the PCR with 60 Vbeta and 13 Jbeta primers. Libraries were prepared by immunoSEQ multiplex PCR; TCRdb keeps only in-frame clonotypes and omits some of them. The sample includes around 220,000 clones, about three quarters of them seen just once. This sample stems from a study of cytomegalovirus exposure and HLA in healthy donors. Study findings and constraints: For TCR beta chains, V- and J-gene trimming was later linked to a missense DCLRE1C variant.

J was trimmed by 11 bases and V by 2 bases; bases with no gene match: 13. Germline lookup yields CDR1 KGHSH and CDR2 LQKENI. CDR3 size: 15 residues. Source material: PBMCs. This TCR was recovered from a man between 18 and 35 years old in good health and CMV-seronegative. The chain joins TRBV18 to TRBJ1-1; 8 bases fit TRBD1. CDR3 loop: CASSPTDRVTQPAFF. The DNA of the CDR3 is TGTGCCAGCTCACCAACGGACAGGGTGACGCAGCCCGCTTTCTTT.